This T cell receptor beta chain originates from a study of blood T cell repertoires in COVID-19. Study context: Specimens from acute and convalescent COVID-19 originated in the United States, Italy and Spain. From T cells, B-cell-depleted T cells, or PBMCs came the material, which was cDNA or gDNA.

This clone was counted a few times. Study processing details: Estimates of nucleated cell counts were drawn from the amplification of reference gene primers. The method was immunoSEQ multiplex PCR; TCRdb's version includes in-frame clones alone and lacks a portion of them. The D gene and trimming were derived from the DNA, and the V and J assignments and clone size from that table. The sample shows 35,000 to 45,000 clones, around 89% of them seen only once. The CDR3 has 14 residues. The V gene's germline CDR1 is MNHEY and CDR2 SMNVEV (reference sequence). With V trimmed by 6 bases and J by 6 bases, 7 bases remained unmatched.

Sequencing was performed on peripheral blood. The receptor was derived from a human donor in a cohort sampled during active COVID-19. The gene calls are TRBV27 and TRBJ2-7; 11 bases map to TRBD1. This CDR3 is CASRRTGGLGEQYF. The CDR3, as DNA: TGTGCCAGCAGGCGGACAGGGGGCTTAGGCGAGCAGTACTTC.